The 14 T cell receptor beta chains given below trace back to one sample, sequenced in a study of blood T cell repertoires in COVID-19. The method was immunoSEQ multiplex PCR; TCRdb's version includes in-frame clones alone and lacks a portion of them. The data hold 160,000 or so clones, with roughly four fifths observed a single time. The sample taken for sequencing was peripheral blood. These TCRs come from a human donor in a cohort sampled during active COVID-19.

V usage is TRBV12-3 or TRBV12-4 and J usage is TRBJ2-3; the D gene is possibly TRBD1 (5 bases). The CDR3 length is 11 residues. Between the trimmed V and J ends, which lost 8 bases and 3 bases, there was a span of 6 bases. The CDR3 nucleotides read TGTGCCAGCGGGGCGACAGATACGCAGTATTTT. Translating gives CASGATDTQYF.

The V and J genes are TRBV9 and TRBJ1-1, with D unresolved. Germline loops: CDR1 SGDLS, CDR2 YYNGEE. V was pared by 3 bases and J by 5 bases, with 17 bases between. The CDR3 sequence is 15 residues long. CDR3 in DNA: TGTGCCAGCAGCGCCGACCTAGGATGGCGGACTGAAGCTTTCTTT. Translation: CASSADLGWRTEAFF. Drawing the rest from reference TRBV9 and TRBJ1-1, the complete variable domain is DSGVTQTPKHLITATGQRVTLRCSPRSGDLSVYWYQQSLDQGLQFLIQYYNGEERAKGNILERFSAQQFPDLHSELNLSSLELGDSALYFCASSADLGWRTEAFFGQGTRLTVV.

This clone was detected a few times. The chain recombines TRBV6-2 or TRBV6-3 with TRBJ1-1, with 7 bases aligning to TRBD1. The CDR3 is 14 amino acids. With V trimmed by 4 bases and J by 1 base, 3 bases remained unmatched. Germline values: CDR1 MNHEY, CDR2 SVGEGT. The CDR3 DNA follows: TGTGCCAGCAGTTCCTACAGGGGGAACACTGAAGCTTTCTTT. Translated, it gives CASSSYRGNTEAFF.

V is TRBV7-2 and J is TRBJ2-5; 12 positions match TRBD2. CDR1 and CDR2 from the germline V gene are SGHTA and FQGNSA. CDR3 length equals 15 residues. V shed 4 bases and J 5 bases; nucleotides not matched to a gene: 5. Written as DNA, the CDR3 is TGTGCCAGCAGCTCTTGGACTAGCGGGACGGAGACCCAGTACTTC. Protein product: CASSSWTSGTETQYF. Looking up the rest from reference TRBV7-2 and TRBJ2-5 gives the full variable domain: GAGVSQSPSNKVTEKGKDVELRCDPISGHTALYWYRQSLGQGLEFLIYFQGNSAPDKSGLPSDRFSAERTGGSVSTLTIQRTQQEDSAVYLCASSSWTSGTETQYFGPGTRLLVL.

The chain has TRBV7-2 and TRBJ1-1, with a possible D match to TRBD1 (6 bases). The V end lost 1 base, the J end lost 10 bases, and 19 bases lay between the germline ends. Germline assignment: CDR1 SGHTA and CDR2 FQGNSA. CDR3 size: 15 residues. In nucleotides, the CDR3 is TGTGCCAGCAGCTTAGGGCCAATCACACAGGGCGCAGCTTTCTTT. It yields the protein CASSLGPITQGAAFF. Combining the CDR3 with reference TRBV7-2 and TRBJ1-1 gives the whole variable domain GAGVSQSPSNKVTEKGKDVELRCDPISGHTALYWYRQSLGQGLEFLIYFQGNSAPDKSGLPSDRFSAERTGGSVSTLTIQRTQQEDSAVYLCASSLGPITQGAAFFGQGTRLTVV.

The V gene is TRBV7-2, the J gene TRBJ2-7; 9 bases line up with TRBD1. Germline CDR1 reads SGHTA; CDR2 reads FQGNSA. CDR3 length: 15 residues. The V segment lost 6 bases and the J segment 4 bases; nucleotides outside the gene matches: 10. CDR3 sequence: CASRNRDRESYEQYF. The CDR3 region has the DNA TGTGCCAGCAGGAACCGGGACAGGGAGTCGTACGAGCAGTACTTC.

The chain employs TRBV7-9 and TRBJ1-4, with 11 bases identical to TRBD1. This CDR3 contains 16 residues. The J segment lost 0 bases and the V segment lost 4 bases, leaving 1 base of the junction unmatched. CDR1 and CDR2 (germline): SEHNR, FQNEAQ (reference sequence). The DNA of the CDR3 is TGTGCCAGCAGCTCGGGACAGGGGGCAACTAATGAAAAACTGTTTTTT. Translation gives CASSSGQGATNEKLFF.

The J gene is TRBJ1-4, the V gene TRBV7-2; D might be TRBD1 (5 bases). The germline CDR1 and CDR2 sequences are SGHTA and FQGNSA. V dropped 5 bases and J dropped 3 bases, with 16 bases sitting between them. This CDR3 is built from 16 residues. The DNA for the CDR3 is TGTGCCAGCAGCCCCCGGGCAGGGCTCCCTAATGAAAAACTGTTTTTT. This translates into CASSPRAGLPNEKLFF.

The V gene is TRBV6-5, the J gene TRBJ2-7; 10 positions match TRBD1. The J segment lost 3 bases and the V segment lost 2 bases, leaving 4 bases of the junction unmatched. From germline, CDR1 is MNHEY and CDR2 SVGAGI. The length of the CDR3 is 15 residues. This chain's CDR3 is CASSYPGQGFYEQYF. The CDR3 region has the DNA TGTGCCAGCAGTTACCCGGGACAGGGGTTCTACGAGCAGTACTTC.

The chain combines TRBV6-2 or TRBV6-3 with TRBJ1-1, with 8 bases lining up with TRBD1. The CDR3 loop spans 16 amino acids. Germline V gene lookup returns CDR1 MNHEY and CDR2 SVGEGT. J gave up 0 bases and V 5 bases, and 8 bases lay outside the gene matches. The CDR3 DNA sequence: TGTGCCAGCAGTCCATGGCAGGGGGCAATGAACACTGAAGCTTTCTTT. Translated, it gives CASSPWQGAMNTEAFF.

The gene calls are TRBV13 and TRBJ1-1; 9 positions match TRBD1. J was trimmed by 4 bases and V by 5 bases; bases with no gene match: 14. The CDR3 runs 17 residues. The V gene's germline CDR1 is PRHDT and CDR2 FYEKMQ (reference sequence). The CDR3 nucleotides are TGTGCCAGCAGCACCGTCCCGGGACAGGGTCTTGGCACTGAAGCTTTCTTT. This sequence encodes CASSTVPGQGLGTEAFF.

This chain connects TRBV29-1 to TRBJ1-1, with D unresolved. The CDR3 spans 10 residues. With 6 bases removed from V and 1 base from J, the gap between germline ends came to 3 bases. Germline loops: CDR1 SQVTM, CDR2 ANQGSEA. CDR3: CSVANTEAFF. As DNA, the CDR3 is TGCAGCGTGGCGAACACTGAAGCTTTCTTT.

CDR3 sequence: CASSRTGGRETQYF. The CDR3 DNA reads TGTGCCAGCAGTCGTACAGGGGGCCGAGAGACCCAGTACTTC. The chain couples TRBV27 to TRBJ2-5, with 9 positions matching TRBD1. The CDR3 covers 14 residues. In germline, CDR1 is MNHEY, CDR2 SMNVEV (reference sequence). Germline trimming cut 5 bases from V and 4 bases from J; bases unmatched to any gene: 5.

This clone was counted a single time. V usage is TRBV5-3 and J usage is TRBJ1-5; maybe TRBD1 (5 bases). TRBV5-3 is designated an ORF whose function remains uncertain. The CDR3 contains 14 residues. Trimming removed 3 bases from V and 3 bases from J, with 10 bases in between. CDR3 loop: CARSSDTYNQPQHF. DNA of the CDR3: TGTGCCAGAAGCTCGGACACCTACAATCAGCCCCAGCATTTT.